The source of this TCR beta chain is a study of blood T cell repertoires in COVID-19. Sequencing used immunoSEQ multiplex PCR; TCRdb keeps in-frame clones, though not all of them. The sample consists of 190,000 or so clones, approximately 80% of them appearing once. Germline CDR1 MNHEY, CDR2 SMNVEV (reference sequence). The CDR3 length is 14 residues. V lost 6 bases, J lost 12 bases, and 21 bases lay in between. This clone has more than one count but fewer than ten. The sequenced sample consisted of peripheral blood. The sequence came from a human donor with acute or convalescent COVID-19. The donor label of this sample is uncertain. V is TRBV27 and J is TRBJ2-1; tentatively, D is TRBD2 (5 bases). In DNA, the CDR3 is TGTGCCAGCAGAATTGGATCGGGATCCGTAGGGCAGTTCTTC. Protein product: CASRIGSGSVGQFF.